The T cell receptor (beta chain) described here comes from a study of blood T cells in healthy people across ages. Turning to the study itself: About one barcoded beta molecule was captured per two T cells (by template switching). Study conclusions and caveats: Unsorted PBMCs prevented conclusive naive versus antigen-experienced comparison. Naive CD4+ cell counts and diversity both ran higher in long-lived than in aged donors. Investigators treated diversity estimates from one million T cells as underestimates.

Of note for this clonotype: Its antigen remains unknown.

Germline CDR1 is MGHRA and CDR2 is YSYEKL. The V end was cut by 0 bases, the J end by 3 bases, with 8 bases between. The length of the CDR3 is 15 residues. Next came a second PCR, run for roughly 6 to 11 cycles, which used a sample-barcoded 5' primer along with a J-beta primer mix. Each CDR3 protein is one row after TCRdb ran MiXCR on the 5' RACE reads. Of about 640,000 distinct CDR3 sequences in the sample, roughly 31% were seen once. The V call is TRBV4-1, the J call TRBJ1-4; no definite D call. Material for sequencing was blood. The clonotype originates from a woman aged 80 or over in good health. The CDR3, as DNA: TGCGCCAGCAGCCAAGACAACAGACCTAATGAAAAACTGTTTTTT. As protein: CASSQDNRPNEKLFF.